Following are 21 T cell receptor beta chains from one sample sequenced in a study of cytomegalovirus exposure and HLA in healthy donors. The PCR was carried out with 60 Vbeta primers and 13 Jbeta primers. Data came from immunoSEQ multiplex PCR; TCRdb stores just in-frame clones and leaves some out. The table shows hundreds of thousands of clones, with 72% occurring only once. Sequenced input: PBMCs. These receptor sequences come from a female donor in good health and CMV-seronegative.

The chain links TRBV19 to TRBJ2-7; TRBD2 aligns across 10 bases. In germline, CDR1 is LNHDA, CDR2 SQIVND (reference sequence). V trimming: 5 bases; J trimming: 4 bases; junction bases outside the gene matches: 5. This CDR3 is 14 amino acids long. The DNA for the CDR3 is TGTGCCAGTAGTGTGGGACTAGCGTCGTACGAGCAGTACTTC. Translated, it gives CASSVGLASYEQYF.

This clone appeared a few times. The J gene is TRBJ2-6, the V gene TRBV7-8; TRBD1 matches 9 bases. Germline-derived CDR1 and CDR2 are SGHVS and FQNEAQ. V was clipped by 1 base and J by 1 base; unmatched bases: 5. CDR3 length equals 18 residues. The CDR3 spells CASSLEGTGQSGANVLTF. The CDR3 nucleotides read TGTGCCAGCAGCTTAGAAGGGACAGGGCAGTCTGGGGCCAACGTCCTGACTTTC.

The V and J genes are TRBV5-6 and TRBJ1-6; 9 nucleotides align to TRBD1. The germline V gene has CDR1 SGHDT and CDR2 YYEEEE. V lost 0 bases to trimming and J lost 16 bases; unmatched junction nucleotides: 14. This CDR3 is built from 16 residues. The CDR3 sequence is CASSLGTGARARQLHF. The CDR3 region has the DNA TGTGCCAGCAGCTTGGGGACAGGGGCCCGCGCGCGACAACTCCACTTT.

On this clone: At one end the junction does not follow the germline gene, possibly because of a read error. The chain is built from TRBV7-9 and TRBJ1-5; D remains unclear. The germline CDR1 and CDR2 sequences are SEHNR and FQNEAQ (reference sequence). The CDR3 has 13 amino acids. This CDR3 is CSSSLVVGQPQHF. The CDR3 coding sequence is TGTTCCAGCAGCTTAGTAGTCGGTCAGCCCCAGCATTTT.

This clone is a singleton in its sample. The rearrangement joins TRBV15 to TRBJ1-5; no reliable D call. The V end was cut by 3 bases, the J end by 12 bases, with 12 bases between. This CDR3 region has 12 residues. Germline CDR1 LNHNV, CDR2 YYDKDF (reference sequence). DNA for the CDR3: TGTGCCACCAGCAGTCCTGTCAGAAACCAGCATTTT. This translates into CATSSPVRNQHF.

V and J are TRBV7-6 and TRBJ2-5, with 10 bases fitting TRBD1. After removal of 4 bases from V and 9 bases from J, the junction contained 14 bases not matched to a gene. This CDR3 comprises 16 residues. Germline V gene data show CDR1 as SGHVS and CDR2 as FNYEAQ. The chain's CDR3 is CASSSRSGQGPEAQYF. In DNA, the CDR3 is TGTGCCAGCAGCTCGCGTTCGGGACAGGGGCCCGAGGCCCAGTACTTC.

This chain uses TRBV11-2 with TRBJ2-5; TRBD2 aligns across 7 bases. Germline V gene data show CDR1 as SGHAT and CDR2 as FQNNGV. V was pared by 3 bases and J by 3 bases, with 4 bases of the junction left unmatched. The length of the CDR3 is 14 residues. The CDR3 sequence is CASSFRAGEETQYF. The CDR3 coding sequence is TGTGCCAGCAGCTTCCGGGCGGGAGAAGAGACCCAGTACTTC.

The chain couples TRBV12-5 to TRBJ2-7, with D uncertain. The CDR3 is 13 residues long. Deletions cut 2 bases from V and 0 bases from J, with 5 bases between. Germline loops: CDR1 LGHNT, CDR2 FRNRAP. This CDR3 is CASGLSSSYEQYF. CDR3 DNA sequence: TGTGCTAGTGGTTTGTCGAGCTCCTACGAGCAGTACTTC.

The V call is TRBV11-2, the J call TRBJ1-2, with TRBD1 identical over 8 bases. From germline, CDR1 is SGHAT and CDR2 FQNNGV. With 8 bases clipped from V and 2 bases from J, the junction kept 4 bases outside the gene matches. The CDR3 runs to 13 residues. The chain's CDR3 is CASGQGYNYGYTF. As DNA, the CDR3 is TGTGCCAGCGGACAGGGTTACAACTATGGCTACACCTTC.

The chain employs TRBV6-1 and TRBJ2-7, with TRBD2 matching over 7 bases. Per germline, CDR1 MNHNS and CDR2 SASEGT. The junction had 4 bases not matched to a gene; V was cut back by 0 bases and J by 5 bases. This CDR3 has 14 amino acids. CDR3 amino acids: CASSEAGGLNEQYF. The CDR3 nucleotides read TGTGCCAGCAGTGAAGCGGGAGGGTTGAACGAGCAGTACTTC.

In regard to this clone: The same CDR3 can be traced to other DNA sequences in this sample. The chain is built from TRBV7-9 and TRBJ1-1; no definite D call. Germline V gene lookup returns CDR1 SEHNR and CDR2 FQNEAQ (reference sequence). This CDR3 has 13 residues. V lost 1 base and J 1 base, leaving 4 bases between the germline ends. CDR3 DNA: TGTGCCAGCAGCTTAGGGCAGAACACTGAAGCTTTCTTT. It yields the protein CASSLGQNTEAFF.

CDR3 residues: CASSRTIYEQYF. The CDR3 bases are TGTGCCAGCAGTAGGACTATCTACGAGCAGTACTTC. The rearrangement joins TRBV13 to TRBJ2-7; a weak D match, TRBD2 (6 bases). Trimming took 6 bases from V and 3 from J, leaving 9 bases between them. The CDR3 is made up of 12 amino acids. Looked up from germline, CDR1 is PRHDT and CDR2 is FYEKMQ (reference sequence).

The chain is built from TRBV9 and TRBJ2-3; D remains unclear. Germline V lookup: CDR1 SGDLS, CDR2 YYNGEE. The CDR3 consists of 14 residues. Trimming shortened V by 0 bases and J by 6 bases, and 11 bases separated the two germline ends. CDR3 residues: CASSVASGLDTQYF. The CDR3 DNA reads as TGTGCCAGCAGCGTAGCGTCCGGGTTGGATACGCAGTATTTT.

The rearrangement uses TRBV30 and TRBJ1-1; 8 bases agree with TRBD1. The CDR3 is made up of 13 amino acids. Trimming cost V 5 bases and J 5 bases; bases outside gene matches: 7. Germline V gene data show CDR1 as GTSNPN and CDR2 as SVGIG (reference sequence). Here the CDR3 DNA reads TGTGCCTGGCGACAGGGGATAGGAACTGAAGCTTTCTTT. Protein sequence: CAWRQGIGTEAFF.

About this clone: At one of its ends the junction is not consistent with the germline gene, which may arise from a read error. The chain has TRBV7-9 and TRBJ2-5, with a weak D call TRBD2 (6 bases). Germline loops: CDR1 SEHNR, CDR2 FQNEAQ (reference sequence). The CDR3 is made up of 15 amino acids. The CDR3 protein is CATSPSGLLQETQYF. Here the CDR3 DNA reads TGTGCCACCAGCCCATCGGGACTCTTACAAGAGACCCAGTACTTC.

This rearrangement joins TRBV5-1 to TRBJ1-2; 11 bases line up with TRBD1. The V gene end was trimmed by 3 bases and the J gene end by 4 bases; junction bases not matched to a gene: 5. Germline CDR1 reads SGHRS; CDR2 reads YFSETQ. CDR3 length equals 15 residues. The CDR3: CASSWDRGTIYGYTF. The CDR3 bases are TGCGCCAGCAGCTGGGACAGGGGGACTATCTATGGCTACACCTTC. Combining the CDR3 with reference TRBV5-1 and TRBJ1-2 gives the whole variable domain KAGVTQTPRYLIKTRGQQVTLSCSPISGHRSVSWYQQTPGQGLQFLFEYFSETQRNKGNFPGRFSGRQFSNSRSEMNVSTLELGDSALYLCASSWDRGTIYGYTFGSGTRLTVV.

CDR3 DNA: TGTGCCAGCAGCCAAGGACAGAACACTGAAGCTTTCTTT. The encoded protein is CASSQGQNTEAFF. The V and J genes are TRBV25-1 and TRBJ1-1; maybe TRBD1 (5 bases). The germline CDR1 and CDR2 sequences are MGHDK and SYGVNS. V was pared by 6 bases and J by 1 base, with 9 bases between. The CDR3 sequence is 13 residues long.

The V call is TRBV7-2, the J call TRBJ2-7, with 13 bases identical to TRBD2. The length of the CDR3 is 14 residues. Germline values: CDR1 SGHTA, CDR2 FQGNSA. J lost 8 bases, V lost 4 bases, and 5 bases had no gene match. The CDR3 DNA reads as TGTGCCAGCAGCTACCGACTAGCGGGAGGCAAGCAGTACTTC. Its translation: CASSYRLAGGKQYF.

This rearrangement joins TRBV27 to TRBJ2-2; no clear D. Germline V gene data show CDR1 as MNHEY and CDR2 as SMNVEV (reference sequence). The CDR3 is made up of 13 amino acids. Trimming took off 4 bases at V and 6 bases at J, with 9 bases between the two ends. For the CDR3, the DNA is TGTGCCAGCAGTTCCTTAAATTCCGGGGAGCTGTTTTTT. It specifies CASSSLNSGELFF.

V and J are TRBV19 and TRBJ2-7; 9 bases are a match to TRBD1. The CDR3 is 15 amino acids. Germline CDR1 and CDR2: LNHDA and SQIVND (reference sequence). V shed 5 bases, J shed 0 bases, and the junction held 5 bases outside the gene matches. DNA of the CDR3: TGTGCCAGTAGTGCCGGGACAGGGAACTCCTACGAGCAGTACTTC. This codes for CASSAGTGNSYEQYF.

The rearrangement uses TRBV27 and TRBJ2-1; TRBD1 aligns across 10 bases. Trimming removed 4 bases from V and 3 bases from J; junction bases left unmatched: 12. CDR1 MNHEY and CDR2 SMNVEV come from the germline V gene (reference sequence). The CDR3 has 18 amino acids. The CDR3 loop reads CASSSTGGTNFLYNEQFF. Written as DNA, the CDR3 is TGTGCCAGCAGTTCGACAGGGGGCACTAACTTTCTCTACAATGAGCAGTTCTTC.